The rows below give T cell receptor beta chains drawn from one sample of a study of cytomegalovirus exposure and HLA in healthy donors. Data came from immunoSEQ multiplex PCR; TCRdb stores just in-frame clones and leaves some out. This sample has 85,000 to 90,000 clones; around 74% occur once, and the top ten carry 9.5% to 13%. Sequenced material: PBMCs. Receptor source: a man aged 30 to 45 in good health and CMV-seropositive. Each CDR3 is given with its conserved first and last residue. Fields, in order: CDR3 DNA, CDR3 protein, J gene, D gene, V gene, clone size. The D gene is left open where the match is weak. Part of the rows lack a size; the others show once, few, many or a class for expanded clones.

TGTGCCAGTAGTATGCGGGACAGCTACAATGAGCAGTTCTTC,CASSMRDSYNEQFF,TRBJ2-1,NA,TRBV19,NA
TGTGCCAGCAGCTTCCGTGCGTCCACGAGCACAGGTACGCAATATTTT,CASSFRASTSTGTQYF,TRBJ2-3,NA,TRBV7-2,NA
TGCGCCAGCAGCGGGGGGGGGACGGTGGCTCCTAATGAAAAACTGTTTTTT,CASSGGGTVAPNEKLFF,TRBJ1-4,NA,TRBV5-1,once
TGTGCCAGCAGCGGCCAGACGGGGGTGGGCAGCCAGCCCCAGCATTTT,CASSGQTGVGSQPQHF,TRBJ1-5,NA,TRBV7-2,NA
TGCAGTGCTACCTCGTACTATGGCTACACCTTC,CSATSYYGYTF,TRBJ1-2,NA,TRBV20-1,NA
TGCGCCAGCAGCCCCGGACAGGGGGTAGAGCCCCAGCATTTT,CASSPGQGVEPQHF,TRBJ1-5,TRBD1,TRBV4-3,NA
TGTGCCAGCAGCCCCCCCGCAGGGATTGGGTACAATGAGCAGTTCTTC,CASSPPAGIGYNEQFF,TRBJ2-1,NA,TRBV28,NA
TGTGCCAGCAGCCCCCGAACGACAGGGTCGCGTTATGCAGATACGCAGTATTTT,CASSPRTTGSRYADTQYF,TRBJ2-3,TRBD1,TRBV7-8,NA
TGCGCCAGCAGCTTCGGTGACAGGGGTGCTGGTGGCTACACCTTC,CASSFGDRGAGGYTF,TRBJ1-2,TRBD1,TRBV5-1,NA
TGCGCCAGCAGCCTCGGGACTATGGTCGGAAACATTCAGTACTTC,CASSLGTMVGNIQYF,TRBJ2-4,TRBD2,TRBV5-1,NA
TGCGCCAGCAGCCAAGGGACCTCGGGACAAGTCCTTCAGCCCCAGCATTTT,CASSQGTSGQVLQPQHF,TRBJ1-5,NA,TRBV4-1,NA
TGCGCCAGCAGCTTGGATGGGGCGGGATTCTCATATGGCTACACCTTC,CASSLDGAGFSYGYTF,TRBJ1-2,NA,TRBV5-1,NA
TGCGCCAGCAGCCAAGATCGGGGGGGCAGGGTTGTAGTTAATTCACCCCTCCACTTT,CASSQDRGGRVVVNSPLHF,TRBJ1-6,NA,TRBV4-3,NA
TGCGCCAGCAGCTCAACCCTAGCGGGGGGAATCACCGGGGAGCTGTTTTTT,CASSSTLAGGITGELFF,TRBJ2-2,TRBD2,TRBV5-1,NA
TGTGCCAGCAGCCAAGGGGGGACAGGGGGCGGCAATCAGCCCCAGCATTTT,CASSQGGTGGGNQPQHF,TRBJ1-5,TRBD1,TRBV4-2,few
TGTGCCACCAGCGTGCGGGGGTGGTTAGAGACCCAGTACTTC,CATSVRGWLETQYF,TRBJ2-5,TRBD2,TRBV15,NA
TGTGCCAGCGGTCCCGGGACAGGGTCTGGGGCCAACGTCCTGACTTTC,CASGPGTGSGANVLTF,TRBJ2-6,TRBD1,TRBV2,NA
TGTGCCAGCTCACCTTCCCTTGAGCGGGGGAGCTCCTACGAGCAGTACTTC,CASSPSLERGSSYEQYF,TRBJ2-7,TRBD2,TRBV18,NA
TGTGCCTGGAGCAGGGTCGTTGGCTATGGCTACACCTTC,CAWSRVVGYGYTF,TRBJ1-2,NA,TRBV30,NA
TGTGCCAGCAGTCCGAGGACAGCCAGCTCCTACAATGAGCAGTTCTTC,CASSPRTASSYNEQFF,TRBJ2-1,NA,TRBV27,NA
TGTGCCAGCAGCTTAGAGTTTATTGCAGCCCCCCGGAGCTCCTACAATGAGCAGTTCTTC,CASSLEFIAAPRSSYNEQFF,TRBJ2-1,NA,TRBV11-2,NA
TGTGCCAGCAGCCCAGGGGGCGCCAACTATGGCTACACCTTC,CASSPGGANYGYTF,TRBJ1-2,TRBD1,TRBV7-8,NA
TGTGCCAGCAGCCTTTGGACAGAGCGAGGGGAGACCCAGTACTTC,CASSLWTERGETQYF,TRBJ2-5,NA,TRBV13,NA
TGTGCCAGCAGCAAACAGGGGGGCAATCAGCCCCAGCATTTT,CASSKQGGNQPQHF,TRBJ1-5,TRBD1,TRBV7-2,NA
TGTGCCAGCAGCTTAGTACAGCCTAATGAGCAGTTCTTC,CASSLVQPNEQFF,TRBJ2-1,NA,TRBV5-4,once
TGTGCCAATTTTGGGCATTTTTACTATGGCTACACCTTC,CANFGHFYYGYTF,TRBJ1-2,NA,TRBV6-6,few
TGTGCCAGCAGCCCAAAAGGGGCCAGGGTTGAGCAGTACTTC,CASSPKGARVEQYF,TRBJ2-7,NA,TRBV2,NA
TGTGCCACCAGGCTTGGCGGGGCGGAGACCCAGTACTTC,CATRLGGAETQYF,TRBJ2-5,NA,TRBV6-1,NA
TGTGCCAGCAGCTTAGTGGCCAGGCGAATCTATGGCTACACCTTC,CASSLVARRIYGYTF,TRBJ1-2,NA,TRBV7-9,NA
TGTGCCAGCAGCCAGGGACAGGGTTTTGGCTACACCTTC,CASSQGQGFGYTF,TRBJ1-2,TRBD1,TRBV6-1,NA
TGTGCCAGCAGTGAAAGGGGGGGGAGCCGGGTATCCAGCGGCTACACCTTC,CASSERGGSRVSSGYTF,TRBJ1-2,NA,TRBV2,NA
TGCGCCAGCAGCATCCAACCGGGACAGGAACGCTCTGGAAACACCATATATTTT,CASSIQPGQERSGNTIYF,TRBJ1-3,TRBD1,TRBV5-1,NA
TGTGCCAGCAGCGCTCGAGGGGGACCTTCCTATGGCTACACCTTC,CASSARGGPSYGYTF,TRBJ1-2,NA,TRBV6-5,NA
TGTGCCAGCAGTTGCTGGGCCTCGCAAGATACGCAGTATTTT,CASSCWASQDTQYF,TRBJ2-3,NA,TRBV6-5,NA
TGTGCCAGCAGCCAAGTGCGTGGCTACACCTTC,CASSQVRGYTF,TRBJ1-2,NA,TRBV4-2,few
TGTGCCAGCAGCTCCTCCGGGACAGGGGGCACTGAAGCTTTCTTT,CASSSSGTGGTEAFF,TRBJ1-1,TRBD1,TRBV5-4,few
TGTGCCAGCAGTGATCTGGGCGGACAGTTGCCCGCAGATACGCAGTATTTT,CASSDLGGQLPADTQYF,TRBJ2-3,NA,TRBV2,NA
TGTGCCAGCAGCAAAAATGACAGGGTTGGCAATCAGCCCCAGCATTTT,CASSKNDRVGNQPQHF,TRBJ1-5,TRBD1,TRBV5-6,NA
TGTGCCAGCAGCTTGGGGAAGACTAGCGGGGGCGCGGGGGAGCTGTTTTTT,CASSLGKTSGGAGELFF,TRBJ2-2,TRBD2,TRBV5-4,NA
TGCGCCAGCAGCCAAGATCCCCCGACAGGCAGTGGGGAGACCCAGTACTTC,CASSQDPPTGSGETQYF,TRBJ2-5,NA,TRBV4-1,once
TGCGCCAGCAGCTTGGAGGGCAGGGTGGAGTCACCCCTCCACTTT,CASSLEGRVESPLHF,TRBJ1-6,NA,TRBV5-1,once